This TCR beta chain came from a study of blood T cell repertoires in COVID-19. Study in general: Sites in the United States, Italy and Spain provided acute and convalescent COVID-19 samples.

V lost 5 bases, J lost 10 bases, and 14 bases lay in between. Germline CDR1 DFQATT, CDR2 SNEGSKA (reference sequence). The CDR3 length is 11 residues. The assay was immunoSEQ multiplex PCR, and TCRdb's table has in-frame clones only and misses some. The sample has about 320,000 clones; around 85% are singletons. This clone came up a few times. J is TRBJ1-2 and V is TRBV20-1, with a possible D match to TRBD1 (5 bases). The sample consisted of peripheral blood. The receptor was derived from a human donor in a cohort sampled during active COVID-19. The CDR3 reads CSAPDIRHYTF. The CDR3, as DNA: TGCAGTGCTCCGGACATCAGGCACTACACCTTC.